Shown below are 29 T cell receptor beta chains from a single sample sequenced in a study of shared clonotypes between healthy human individuals (dated by TCRdb to the early 2020s). Libraries were built with the immunoSEQ multiplex PCR assay. What TCRdb holds here is the immuneACCESS table cut down to in-frame rearrangements. Part of the clones is not present; checked against another copy, under half of the missing clones reflect an unresolved V gene, and the others are unexplained. Across this sample there are about 980,000 clones, with over 75% seen only once. Clones ranked in the top ten supply nearly 1.5% of the sample. The material sequenced was memory CD4+ T cells sorted from blood. Interpreted using the paper, the cell subset or site label stands for: CD45RA-negative fraction. The receptor set was obtained from a man aged 18 to 29 in good health.

The rearrangement uses TRBV28 and TRBJ2-7; D is ambiguous. The germline V gene encodes CDR1 MDHEN and CDR2 SYDVKM. V shed 4 bases and J shed 0 bases, with 25 bases lying between them. The CDR3 is 19 amino acids. This CDR3 is CASSSTSVMQPTTSYEQYF. CDR3 in DNA: TGTGCCAGCAGTTCAACCTCCGTGATGCAGCCGACCACCTCCTACGAGCAGTACTTC.

The chain carries TRBV10-3 and TRBJ1-4; D gene unclear. CDR1 and CDR2 from the germline V gene are ENHRY and SYGVKD. This CDR3 spans 15 amino acids. Trimming took off 0 bases at V and 4 bases at J, with 9 bases between the two ends. This CDR3 reads CAISESQQLNEKLFF. The CDR3 region has the DNA TGTGCCATCAGTGAGTCGCAACAGCTTAATGAAAAACTGTTTTTT.

In regard to this clone: The same CDR3 can be traced to other DNA sequences in this sample. The chain combines TRBV9 with TRBJ2-3; 7 bases are shared with TRBD2. The CDR3 contains 15 residues. V shed 2 bases and J 0 bases; nucleotides not matched to a gene: 3. CDR1 and CDR2 from the germline V gene are SGDLS and YYNGEE. In nucleotides, the CDR3 is TGTGCCAGCAGCGTCGTGGGAGGGAGCACAGATACGCAGTATTTT. It specifies CASSVVGGSTDTQYF.

The CDR3 is CASSPHRLNTEAFF. Written as DNA, the CDR3 is TGTGCCAGCAGCCCTCACAGGCTGAACACTGAAGCTTTCTTT. The rearrangement uses TRBV9 and TRBJ1-1; D is possibly TRBD1 (5 bases). The CDR3 contains 14 residues. CDR1 is SGDLS, CDR2 YYNGEE, per germline. V lost 4 bases and J 0 bases, leaving 10 bases between the germline ends.

V is TRBV2 and J is TRBJ2-5, with D perhaps matching TRBD1 (6 bases). Germline CDR1 SNHLY, CDR2 FYNNEI. Trimming shortened V by 8 bases and J by 2 bases, and 15 bases separated the two germline ends. The CDR3 length is 14 residues. The CDR3: CASRSGRGQETQYF. DNA for the CDR3: TGTGCCAGCCGCTCGGGCAGGGGACAAGAGACCCAGTACTTC.

V usage is TRBV28 and J usage is TRBJ1-4, with a tentative D call TRBD1 (5 bases). Looked up from germline, CDR1 is MDHEN and CDR2 is SYDVKM. The CDR3 consists of 14 residues. Trimming removed 5 bases at V and 7 bases at J, with 14 bases between. The CDR3 here is CASSTGTEGEKLFF. The CDR3 DNA sequence: TGTGCCAGCAGTACCGGGACGGAGGGTGAAAAACTGTTTTTT. The full variable domain, its missing parts supplied by reference TRBV28 and TRBJ1-4, is DVKVTQSSRYLVKRTGEKVFLECVQDMDHENMFWYRQDPGLGLRLIYFSYDVKMKEKGDIPEGYSVSREKKERFSLILESASTNQTSMYLCASSTGTEGEKLFFGSGTQLSVL.

This rearrangement joins TRBV19 to TRBJ1-3, with TRBD1 matching over 7 bases. The CDR3 spans 17 residues. V shed 2 bases, J shed 1 base, and the junction held 8 bases outside the gene matches. Germline V CDR1 and CDR2: LNHDA, SQIVND (reference sequence). CDR3 in amino acids: CASSISTGRESGNTIYF. The CDR3 bases are TGTGCCAGTAGTATATCGACAGGGCGCGAATCTGGAAACACCATATATTTT. The full variable domain, its missing parts supplied by reference TRBV19 and TRBJ1-3, is DGGITQSPKYLFRKEGQNVTLSCEQNLNHDAMYWYRQDPGQGLRLIYYSQIVNDFQKGDIAEGYSVSREKKESFPLTVTSAQKNPTAFYLCASSISTGRESGNTIYFGEGSWLTVV.

Concerning this clone: One end of the junction varies from germline; a read error may be responsible. CDR3 region: CASNYSQNNEQFF. The CDR3, as DNA: TGTGCCAGCAATTACTCCCAAAACAATGAGCAGTTCTTC. The chain has TRBV6-5 and TRBJ2-1; D ambiguous. The germline V gene encodes CDR1 MNHEY and CDR2 SVGAGI. This CDR3 contains 13 residues.

V and J are TRBV10-3 and TRBJ2-5; D is unclear. TRBJ2-7 explains the end of the DNA better; the J call may be wrong. The CDR3 totals 13 residues. Germline CDR1 is ENHRY and CDR2 is SYGVKD. The CDR3 sequence: CAISADSYYEQYF. CDR3 coding DNA: TGTGCCATCAGTGCAGATTCGTACTACGAGCAGTACTTC.

This clone appeared a single time. Within the sample, other DNA sequences also encode this same CDR3. J is TRBJ1-1 and V is TRBV6-5; tentatively, D is TRBD1 (5 bases). The V end lost 6 bases, the J end lost 0 bases, and 8 bases lay between the germline ends. Germline CDR1 MNHEY, CDR2 SVGAGI. The CDR3 is 13 amino acids. The CDR3 DNA is TGTGCCAGCAGGAGGGGTCTGAACACTGAAGCTTTCTTT. This sequence encodes CASRRGLNTEAFF.

CDR3: CASSLTLGEQYF. The DNA for the CDR3 is TGTGCCAGCAGCCTGACCCTTGGGGAGCAGTACTTC. The chain combines TRBV6-6 with TRBJ2-7; D unclear. Trimming left V 6 bases short and J 7 bases short, with 13 bases between. The V gene's germline CDR1 is MNHNY and CDR2 SVGAGI (reference sequence). The CDR3 spans 12 residues.

J is TRBJ1-5 and V is TRBV27; D might be TRBD1 (5 bases). CDR1 and CDR2 from the germline V gene are MNHEY and SMNVEV (reference sequence). The CDR3 sequence is 14 residues long. The V end lost 0 bases, the J end lost 7 bases, and 10 bases lay between the germline ends. CDR3 coding DNA: TGTGCCAGCAGTTTATCTCGGACAAGACAGCCCCAGCATTTT. Residues: CASSLSRTRQPQHF.

The chain is built from TRBV30 and TRBJ1-5; weak D call: TRBD1 (5 bases). The CDR3 sequence is 15 residues long. V was cut by 5 bases and J by 3 bases, with 17 bases left in between. Germline V gene data show CDR1 as GTSNPN and CDR2 as SVGIG (reference sequence). CDR3 region: CAWDPGDLSNQPQHF. The CDR3 nucleotides are TGTGCCTGGGACCCCGGGGACTTGTCCAATCAGCCCCAGCATTTT.

Concerning this clone: The junction departs from germline at one end; a sequencing error may be responsible. The chain recombines TRBV28 with TRBJ2-1; 9 positions agree with TRBD1. The CDR3 has 12 amino acids. Per germline, CDR1 MDHEN and CDR2 SYDVKM. CDR3 sequence: CASSFSGTGSLF. As DNA, the CDR3 is TGTGCCAGCAGTTTCTCCGGGACAGGGTCACTCTTC.

The V call is TRBV6-6, the J call TRBJ2-1, with TRBD2 matching over 10 bases. The CDR3 covers 14 residues. The germline CDR1 and CDR2 sequences are MNHNY and SVGAGI (reference sequence). J lost 6 bases, V lost 6 bases, and 5 bases had no gene match. CDR3: CASSEGLAVNEQFF. In DNA, the CDR3 is TGTGCCAGCAGCGAAGGACTAGCGGTCAATGAGCAGTTCTTC.

The chain combines TRBV30 with TRBJ2-4, with 7 bases identical to TRBD1. The CDR3 contains 16 residues. The germline CDR1 and CDR2 sequences are GTSNPN and SVGIG (reference sequence). The V gene end was trimmed by 2 bases and the J gene end by 0 bases; junction bases not matched to a gene: 7. The CDR3 region has the DNA TGTGCCTGGAGTCAAACAGGGGAAAAAGCCAAAAACATTCAGTACTTC. This translates into CAWSQTGEKAKNIQYF.

The chain's CDR3 is CASRSSANEKLFF. The CDR3 DNA reads TGTGCCAGCAGAAGTAGTGCTAATGAAAAACTGTTTTTT. This chain uses TRBV7-9 with TRBJ1-4; D gene unclear. Germline assignment: CDR1 SEHNR and CDR2 FQNEAQ (reference sequence). V dropped 6 bases and J dropped 3 bases, with 8 bases sitting between them. The CDR3 is 13 residues long.

As regards this clone: One end of the junction does not line up with germline, which may come from a read error. The chain couples TRBV28 to TRBJ1-5; unclear D gene. The CDR3 is 15 amino acids. The V gene's germline CDR1 is MDHEN and CDR2 SYDVKM. For the CDR3, the DNA is TGTGCCAGCAGTTTATTCGGGCCGATCTATCAGGCCCAGCATTTT. Translating it yields CASSLFGPIYQAQHF.

The chain joins TRBV9 to TRBJ2-3; 8 bases are a match to TRBD2. The junction had 13 bases not matched to a gene; V was cut back by 4 bases and J by 6 bases. From germline, CDR1 is SGDLS and CDR2 YYNGEE. The CDR3 consists of 16 residues. The CDR3: CASSSSRGGRPDTQYF. The CDR3, as DNA: TGTGCCAGCAGCTCAAGTCGCGGGGGGAGGCCGGATACGCAGTATTTT.

V and J are TRBV10-1 and TRBJ2-1; 7 bases agree with TRBD2. J was trimmed by 10 bases and V by 4 bases; bases with no gene match: 7. Germline V CDR1 and CDR2: WNHNN, SYGVQD (reference sequence). The CDR3 spans 13 residues. In DNA form, the CDR3 reads TGCGCCAGCAGTGGGGCGGGAGAAGGGGAGCAGTTCTTC. Translated, it gives CASSGAGEGEQFF.

V gene TRBV5-1 combines with J gene TRBJ2-1; 7 bases are a match to TRBD2. CDR3 length: 15 amino acids. The V segment lost 1 base and the J segment 4 bases; nucleotides outside the gene matches: 5. Germline V gene sequence: CDR1 SGHRS, CDR2 YFSETQ. In DNA, the CDR3 is TGCGCCAGCAGCTTGTTATCCGGGGGGTACAATGAGCAGTTCTTC. As protein: CASSLLSGGYNEQFF. The complete variable domain, with remaining parts taken from reference TRBV5-1 and TRBJ2-1, reads KAGVTQTPRYLIKTRGQQVTLSCSPISGHRSVSWYQQTPGQGLQFLFEYFSETQRNKGNFPGRFSGRQFSNSRSEMNVSTLELGDSALYLCASSLLSGGYNEQFFGPGTRLTVL.

The V and J genes are TRBV28 and TRBJ2-7; D remains ambiguous. The CDR3 is 14 amino acids. Germline assignment: CDR1 MDHEN and CDR2 SYDVKM. V gave up 4 bases and J gave up 2 bases, with 12 bases separating them. CDR3 residues: CASSSRRPPYEQYF. The CDR3 nucleotides read TGTGCCAGCAGTTCCCGACGGCCCCCCTACGAGCAGTACTTC.

The gene calls are TRBV27 and TRBJ1-1; TRBD1 aligns across 8 bases. The CDR3 consists of 12 residues. The J segment lost 5 bases and the V segment lost 5 bases, leaving 1 base of the junction unmatched. The germline V gene has CDR1 MNHEY and CDR2 SMNVEV (reference sequence). The CDR3: CASSRTGTEAFF. CDR3 bases: TGTGCCAGCAGTCGGACAGGGACTGAAGCTTTCTTT.

The rearrangement joins TRBV30 to TRBJ2-7; a possible D gene is TRBD2 (7 bases). This CDR3 has 15 amino acids. V was shortened by 0 bases and J by 6 bases, with 18 bases between the two germline ends. Germline V CDR1 and CDR2: GTSNPN, SVGIG (reference sequence). In DNA form, the CDR3 reads TGTGCCTGGAGTGTATTTGGGGGGGGCTTTGCCGAGCAGTACTTC. It specifies CAWSVFGGGFAEQYF.

V usage is TRBV6-5 and J usage is TRBJ1-6; no firm D call. The CDR3 totals 15 residues. Germline assignment: CDR1 MNHEY and CDR2 SVGAGI. The ends were cut back, 4 bases at V and 1 base at J, with 8 bases in the middle. For the CDR3, the DNA is TGTGCCAGCAGTTTCGAGGGATCCTATAATTCACCCCTCCACTTT. It translates to CASSFEGSYNSPLHF.

This chain joins TRBV11-3 and TRBJ2-7, with D perhaps TRBD1 (6 bases). The CDR3 has 13 residues. V lost 0 bases and J 6 bases, leaving 9 bases between the germline ends. Germline CDR1 reads SGHNT; CDR2 reads YENEEA. CDR3 sequence: CASSLEAGAEQYF. The CDR3 DNA is TGTGCCAGCAGCTTAGAAGCAGGGGCCGAGCAGTACTTC.

The J gene is TRBJ2-3, the V gene TRBV25-1; D is uncertain. Trimming stripped 6 bases from V and 9 bases from J, with 13 bases between. CDR1 and CDR2 (germline): MGHDK, SYGVNS. The CDR3 covers 12 residues. The CDR3 sequence is CASRSSAGTQYF. As DNA, the CDR3 is TGTGCCAGCAGGAGCTCTGCAGGCACGCAGTATTTT.

This clone was observed a handful of times. The chain recombines TRBV7-2 with TRBJ2-7; a possible D gene is TRBD1 (6 bases). The germline V and J ends were trimmed by 6 bases and 3 bases, with 12 bases remaining between them. Germline V CDR1 and CDR2: SGHTA, FQGNSA. This CDR3 is built from 13 residues. As DNA, the CDR3 is TGTGCCAGCAGACGGACAGTAGTCTACGAGCAGTACTTC. It is translated as CASRRTVVYEQYF.

The chain is built from TRBV18 and TRBJ1-4; D uncertain. The CDR3 spans 14 residues. The V end was cut by 4 bases, the J end by 4 bases, with 10 bases between. Germline V gene sequence: CDR1 KGHSH, CDR2 LQKENI. The CDR3 DNA is TGTGCCAGCTCACTCGGGCCGGGTAATGAAAAACTGTTTTTT. The encoded protein is CASSLGPGNEKLFF.